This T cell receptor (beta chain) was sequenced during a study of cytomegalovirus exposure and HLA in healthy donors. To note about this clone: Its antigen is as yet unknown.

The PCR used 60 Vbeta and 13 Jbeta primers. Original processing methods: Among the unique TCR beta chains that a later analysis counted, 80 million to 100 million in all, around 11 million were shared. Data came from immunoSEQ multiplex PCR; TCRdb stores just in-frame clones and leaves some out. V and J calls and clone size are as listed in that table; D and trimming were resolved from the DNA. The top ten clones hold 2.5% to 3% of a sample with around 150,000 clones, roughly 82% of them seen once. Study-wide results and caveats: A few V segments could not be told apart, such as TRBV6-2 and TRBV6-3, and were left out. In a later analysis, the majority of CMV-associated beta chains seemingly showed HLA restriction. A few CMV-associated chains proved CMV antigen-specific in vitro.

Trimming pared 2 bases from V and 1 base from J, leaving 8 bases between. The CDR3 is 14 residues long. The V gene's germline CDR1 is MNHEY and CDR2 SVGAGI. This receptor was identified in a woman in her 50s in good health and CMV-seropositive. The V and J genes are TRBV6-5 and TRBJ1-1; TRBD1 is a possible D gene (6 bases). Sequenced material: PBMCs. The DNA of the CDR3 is TGTGCCAGCAGTTACGGGACACCGAACACTGAAGCTTTCTTT. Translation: CASSYGTPNTEAFF.